Included here is one TCR beta chain sequence, with context. Sequencing used immunoSEQ multiplex PCR; TCRdb keeps in-frame clones, though not all of them. The sample consists of about 190,000 clones, about 89% of them appearing once. The source of the sample is a study of control samples from healthy donors and cancer patients. The sequenced material came from blood. This clonotype was sampled from a man under 40 in good health.

The CDR3 sequence is CASGLARGGAEQFF. The CDR3 nucleotides are TGTGCTAGTGGTTTGGCCAGGGGGGGGGCTGAGCAGTTCTTC. The rearrangement joins TRBV12-5 to TRBJ2-1; D possibly matches TRBD1 or TRBD2 (7 bases each). V dropped 1 base and J dropped 9 bases, with 13 bases sitting between them. This CDR3 is 14 amino acids long. Germline CDR1 is LGHNT and CDR2 is FRNRAP.